The T cell receptor beta chain under discussion was sequenced for a study of OX40 agonist ivuxolimab in advanced cancers. Study context: The study reported partial responses in three patients: one hepatocellular carcinoma, two cutaneous melanoma.

This CDR3 contains 20 residues. CDR1 is LGHNA and CDR2 is YSLEER in the germline V gene. V gave up 0 bases and J gave up 0 bases; unmatched junction bases: 14. The assay was immunoSEQ multiplex PCR, and TCRdb's table has in-frame clones only and misses some. The sample has some 64,000 clones; 70% to 90% are singletons. The chain carries TRBV4-3 and TRBJ2-3, with TRBD2 matching over 8 bases. This TCR came from an adult with an advanced solid tumor such as melanoma, head and neck, liver or kidney cancer. Sequencing was performed on CD4+ or CD8+ T cells sorted from blood, taken in a trial of the OX40 agonist ivuxolimab. CDR3 amino acids: CASSQDFWGTRTHSTDTQYF. The CDR3 DNA reads as TGCGCCAGCAGCCAAGATTTTTGGGGGACTAGGACCCATAGCACAGATACGCAGTATTTT.